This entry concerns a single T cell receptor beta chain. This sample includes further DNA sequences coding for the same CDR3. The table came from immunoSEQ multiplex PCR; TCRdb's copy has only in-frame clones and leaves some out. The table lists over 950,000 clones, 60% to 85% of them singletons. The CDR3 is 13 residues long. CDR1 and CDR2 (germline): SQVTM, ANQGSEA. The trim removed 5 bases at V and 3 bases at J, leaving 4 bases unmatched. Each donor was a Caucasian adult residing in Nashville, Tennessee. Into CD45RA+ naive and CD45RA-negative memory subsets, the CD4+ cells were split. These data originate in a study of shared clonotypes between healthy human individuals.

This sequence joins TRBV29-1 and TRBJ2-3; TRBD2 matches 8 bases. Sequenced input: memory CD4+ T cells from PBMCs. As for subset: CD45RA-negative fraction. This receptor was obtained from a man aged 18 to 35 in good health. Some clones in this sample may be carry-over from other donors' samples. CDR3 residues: CSVRGGGTDTQYF. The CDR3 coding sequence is TGCAGCGTTCGGGGGGGAGGGACAGATACGCAGTATTTT.